The sequence of this TCR beta chain was determined in a study of beta chain features in type 1 diabetes. In the study overall: All samples together contributed 107,917,701 sorted cells for examination. Whole-study findings and limits: People with Type 1 diabetes carried modestly yet significantly shorter TCRB CDR3s in all four CD4+ subsets.

Concerning this clone: What it binds is unknown.

The CDR3 is 15 residues long. CDR1 SGHTA and CDR2 FQGTGA come from the germline V gene. Trimming took 2 bases from V and 2 from J, leaving 12 bases between them. Reverse transcription of all isolated RNA meant that expressed TCRB transcripts were sequenced. Sequencing of naive, central memory and regulatory T cell samples gave an average of around 3.5 million reads. Sequenced by immunoSEQ multiplex PCR; TCRdb stores in-frame clones only, minus some. The data contain some 300,000 clones, 8% of them singletons. One heparinised blood draw averaging around 110 mL was given by each donor. The chain couples TRBV7-3 to TRBJ1-1; D gene uncertain. This sequence originates from a woman in her late teens or twenties in good health. Sequenced: central memory CD4+ T cells from blood. The CDR3 is CASSLGSVTNTEAFF. The CDR3 nucleotides read TGTGCCAGCAGCTTAGGATCAGTTACCAACACTGAAGCTTTCTTT. The variable domain in full, with the rest retrieved from reference TRBV7-3 and TRBJ1-1, is GAGVSQTPSNKVTEKGKYVELRCDPISGHTALYWYRQSLGQGPEFLIYFQGTGAADDSGLPNDRFFAVRPEGSVSTLKIQRTERGDSAVYLCASSLGSVTNTEAFFGQGTRLTVV.